Presented here are 27 T cell receptor beta chains from one specimen sequenced in a study of cytomegalovirus exposure and HLA in healthy donors. The PCR contained 60 Vbeta and 13 Jbeta primers. The table came from immunoSEQ multiplex PCR; TCRdb's copy has only in-frame clones and leaves some out. This sample has 120,000 or so clones; over 60% occur once, and the top ten carry 6.3%. The sequencing input was PBMCs. Every receptor here comes from a woman in her thirties or forties in good health and CMV-seronegative.

This sequence joins TRBV4-2 and TRBJ2-3; D possibly corresponds to TRBD1 (6 bases). V was cut by 4 bases and J by 2 bases, with 10 bases left in between. CDR3 length: 14 residues. Germline V gene sequence: CDR1 LGHNA, CDR2 YNFKEQ. In DNA form, the CDR3 reads TGTGCCAGCAGCCCACGGGACAACACAGATACGCAGTATTTT. It is translated as CASSPRDNTDTQYF.

The gene calls are TRBV11-2 and TRBJ1-2, with D unclear. This CDR3 has 13 amino acids. Germline V gene sequence: CDR1 SGHAT, CDR2 FQNNGV. Deletions cut 5 bases from V and 4 bases from J, with 11 bases between. CDR3: CASSPLGPYGYTF. CDR3 coding DNA: TGTGCCAGCAGCCCCCTCGGTCCCTATGGCTACACCTTC.

The CDR3 region is CASSLVSQTYEQYF. The CDR3 coding sequence is TGCGCCAGCAGCTTGGTCTCACAGACCTACGAGCAGTACTTC. The J gene is TRBJ2-7, the V gene TRBV5-1; D call uncertain. With 0 bases removed from V and 2 bases from J, the gap between germline ends came to 9 bases. Per the germline V gene, CDR1 is SGHRS and CDR2 is YFSETQ. The CDR3 spans 14 residues.

The chain uses TRBV4-2 and TRBJ2-7, with 9 bases matching TRBD2. Per the germline V gene, CDR1 is LGHNA and CDR2 is YNFKEQ. This CDR3 has 17 amino acids. With V trimmed by 3 bases and J by 5 bases, 14 bases remained unmatched. CDR3 sequence reads: CASSQETSGTGSDEQYF. CDR3 in DNA: TGTGCCAGCAGCCAGGAGACTAGCGGTACGGGTTCGGACGAGCAGTACTTC.

The V call is TRBV2, the J call TRBJ2-1; 8 bases line up with TRBD2. From germline, CDR1 is SNHLY and CDR2 FYNNEI. The CDR3 runs 15 residues. The J segment lost 10 bases and the V segment lost 1 base, leaving 9 bases of the junction unmatched. CDR3 DNA sequence: TGTGCCAGCAGTGAAGGACTAGCGCGCCTCCAAGAGCAGTTCTTC. It is translated as CASSEGLARLQEQFF.

The J gene is TRBJ1-2, the V gene TRBV5-6, with unresolved D. The CDR3 spans 14 residues. Germline V gene lookup returns CDR1 SGHDT and CDR2 YYEEEE. With 4 bases removed from V and 2 bases from J, the gap between germline ends came to 12 bases. DNA of the CDR3: TGTGCCAGCAGCACCAGGTCCTCCAACTATGGCTACACCTTC. Translation: CASSTRSSNYGYTF.

The chain joins TRBV5-1 to TRBJ1-2; tentatively, D is TRBD1 (5 bases). Germline V gene sequence: CDR1 SGHRS, CDR2 YFSETQ. V gave up 5 bases and J gave up 6 bases, with 14 bases separating them. The CDR3 contains 13 residues. CDR3 DNA sequence: TGCGCCAGCAGGGAAGGGGCCGGCGATGGCTACACCTTC. It translates to CASREGAGDGYTF. The variable domain in full, with the rest retrieved from reference TRBV5-1 and TRBJ1-2, is KAGVTQTPRYLIKTRGQQVTLSCSPISGHRSVSWYQQTPGQGLQFLFEYFSETQRNKGNFPGRFSGRQFSNSRSEMNVSTLELGDSALYLCASREGAGDGYTFGSGTRLTVV.

This clone was seen only a few times. The rearrangement links TRBV7-9 to TRBJ2-7, with a possible D match to TRBD1 (5 bases). CDR1 is SEHNR and CDR2 is FQNEAQ in the germline V gene (reference sequence). The CDR3 has 11 residues. The V end was cut by 5 bases, the J end by 4 bases, with 6 bases between. The CDR3 sequence: CASSRGYEQYF. CDR3 nucleotides: TGTGCCAGCAGCAGGGGATACGAGCAGTACTTC.

The rearrangement links TRBV4-1 to TRBJ1-5, with 9 bases matching TRBD1. Per the germline V gene, CDR1 is MGHRA and CDR2 is YSYEKL. The CDR3 has 16 residues. The trim removed 4 bases at V and 6 bases at J, leaving 10 bases unmatched. The CDR3 sequence: CASSPTAGTGSQPQHF. The CDR3 DNA reads as TGCGCCAGCAGCCCTACGGCCGGGACAGGGAGTCAGCCCCAGCATTTT.

V and J are TRBV28 and TRBJ2-3, with D possibly TRBD1 on 6 matching bases. Trimming pared 4 bases from V and 5 bases from J, leaving 13 bases between. The CDR3 covers 14 residues. The V gene's germline CDR1 is MDHEN and CDR2 SYDVKM. The CDR3 nucleotides are TGTGCCAGCAGTTCAGCAGGGGTTAAAGATACGCAGTATTTT. Its translation: CASSSAGVKDTQYF.

The gene calls are TRBV28 and TRBJ2-1; TRBD2 is a possible D gene (6 bases). Per germline, CDR1 MDHEN and CDR2 SYDVKM. V was trimmed by 1 base and J by 3 bases, leaving 13 bases between them. This CDR3 has 16 amino acids. CDR3 in DNA: TGTGCCAGCAGTTTATTGGGTCGGAGGGACTACAATGAGCAGTTCTTC. Translation: CASSLLGRRDYNEQFF. Variable domain in full (rest from reference TRBV28 and TRBJ2-1): DVKVTQSSRYLVKRTGEKVFLECVQDMDHENMFWYRQDPGLGLRLIYFSYDVKMKEKGDIPEGYSVSREKKERFSLILESASTNQTSMYLCASSLLGRRDYNEQFFGPGTRLTVL.

The J gene is TRBJ2-2, the V gene TRBV18; TRBD1 matches 7 bases. The CDR3 extends over 14 amino acids. Losses at the gene ends were 2 bases for V and 5 bases for J; bases not matched to a gene: 2. The germline gives CDR1 KGHSH, CDR2 LQKENI. Here the CDR3 reads CASSPGGQTGELFF. CDR3 nucleotides: TGTGCCAGCTCACCAGGGGGACAGACCGGGGAGCTGTTTTTT. Complete variable domain (other parts from reference TRBV18 and TRBJ2-2): NAGVMQNPRHLVRRRGQEARLRCSPMKGHSHVYWYRQLPEEGLKFMVYLQKENIIDESGMPKERFSAEFPKEGPSILRIQQVVRGDSAAYFCASSPGGQTGELFFGEGSRLTVL.

This chain links TRBV2 with TRBJ2-2; tentatively, D is TRBD1 (5 bases). The V gene lost 4 bases and the J gene lost 5 bases, with 8 bases spanning the gap. Germline loops: CDR1 SNHLY, CDR2 FYNNEI. There are 13 residues in the CDR3. CDR3 amino acids: CASSGQLTGELFF. The CDR3 DNA sequence: TGTGCCAGCAGTGGACAGTTGACCGGGGAGCTGTTTTTT. The full variable domain, its missing parts supplied by reference TRBV2 and TRBJ2-2, is EPEVTQTPSHQVTQMGQEVILRCVPISNHLYFYWYRQILGQKVEFLVSFYNNEISEKSEIFDDQFSVERPDGSNFTLKIRSTKLEDSAMYFCASSGQLTGELFFGEGSRLTVL.

Here the CDR3 reads CASSPAGVDEQYF. CDR3 bases: TGTGCCAGCTCACCAGCAGGGGTGGACGAGCAGTACTTC. This chain uses TRBV18 with TRBJ2-7; the D gene is possibly TRBD1 (6 bases). Germline V gene sequence: CDR1 KGHSH, CDR2 LQKENI. Trimming took 2 bases from V and 5 from J, leaving 10 bases between them. The CDR3 runs 13 residues.

V and J are TRBV7-9 and TRBJ1-2, with D maybe TRBD1 (5 bases). This CDR3 comprises 14 residues. The ends were cut back, 3 bases at V and 4 bases at J, with 12 bases in the middle. Germline V lookup: CDR1 SEHNR, CDR2 FQNEAQ (reference sequence). The CDR3 DNA reads TGTGCCAGCAGCTTCGCAGGGAGGGGCTATGGCTACACCTTC. This codes for CASSFAGRGYGYTF.

This chain uses TRBV28 with TRBJ2-4; TRBD1 is a possible D gene (5 bases). This CDR3 has 14 residues. With 2 bases removed from V and 6 bases from J, the gap between germline ends came to 11 bases. From germline, CDR1 is MDHEN and CDR2 SYDVKM. The CDR3 DNA reads as TGTGCCAGCAGTTTAAGACCAGGGCGAAACATTCAGTACTTC. Its translation: CASSLRPGRNIQYF. Using reference TRBV28 and TRBJ2-4 for the parts outside the CDR3, the full variable domain is DVKVTQSSRYLVKRTGEKVFLECVQDMDHENMFWYRQDPGLGLRLIYFSYDVKMKEKGDIPEGYSVSREKKERFSLILESASTNQTSMYLCASSLRPGRNIQYFGAGTRLSVL.

V gene TRBV5-1 combines with J gene TRBJ1-2; 8 bases align to TRBD1. The germline V gene has CDR1 SGHRS and CDR2 YFSETQ. The CDR3 consists of 14 residues. Trimming cost V 4 bases and J 8 bases; bases outside gene matches: 10. The CDR3 bases are TGCGCCAGCAGCCTCGGGACAGGAGGGGACGGCTACACCTTC. Translated: CASSLGTGGDGYTF. Full variable domain (missing parts from reference TRBV5-1 and TRBJ1-2): KAGVTQTPRYLIKTRGQQVTLSCSPISGHRSVSWYQQTPGQGLQFLFEYFSETQRNKGNFPGRFSGRQFSNSRSEMNVSTLELGDSALYLCASSLGTGGDGYTFGSGTRLTVV.

This chain uses TRBV28 with TRBJ1-1; TRBD1 aligns across 7 bases. V lost 8 bases and J lost 1; bases outside the gene matches: 4. This CDR3 has 13 residues. Germline CDR1 reads MDHEN; CDR2 reads SYDVKM. CDR3 in DNA: TGTGCCAGCCGTGGACAGGAGAACACTGAAGCTTTCTTT. Protein product: CASRGQENTEAFF.

To note about this clone: An end of the junction does not agree with germline; a read error may underlie this. This chain links TRBV18 with TRBJ2-6, with 7 bases identical to TRBD1. The CDR3 covers 17 residues. CDR1 and CDR2 (germline): KGHSH, LQKENI. The CDR3 reads CASSSGQVRSGANGLTF. The DNA for the CDR3 is TGTGCCAGCTCATCCGGACAGGTTCGCTCTGGGGCCAACGGCCTGACTTTC.

In this sample, this clone turned up a few times. CDR3 nucleotide sequence: TGTGCCAGCAGCCCCAAGGGGTCTGGGGCCAACGTCCTGACTTTC. Protein: CASSPKGSGANVLTF. This rearrangement joins TRBV6-5 to TRBJ2-6; TRBD1 is a possible D gene (5 bases). The V gene lost 6 bases and the J gene lost 1 base, with 10 bases spanning the gap. The CDR3 is 15 amino acids. The germline gives CDR1 MNHEY, CDR2 SVGAGI.

In the case of this clone: The sample contains more than one DNA sequence encoding this CDR3. The chain combines TRBV4-2 with TRBJ2-7; tentatively, D is TRBD2 (6 bases). In germline, CDR1 is LGHNA, CDR2 YNFKEQ. The V and J ends lost 3 bases and 2 bases respectively, with 11 bases between them. The CDR3 spans 14 residues. This CDR3 reads CASSHWRDAYEQYF. The DNA for the CDR3 is TGTGCCAGCAGCCATTGGCGGGACGCCTACGAGCAGTACTTC.

The rearrangement links TRBV7-9 to TRBJ2-1; 10 bases align to TRBD2. Germline V CDR1 and CDR2: SEHNR, FQNEAQ (reference sequence). The junction had 8 bases not matched to a gene; V was cut back by 5 bases and J by 1 base. This CDR3 region has 17 residues. The CDR3 is CASSPTQGLASYNEQFF. CDR3 DNA: TGTGCCAGCAGCCCAACCCAGGGACTAGCGTCCTACAATGAGCAGTTCTTC. The full variable domain, with the rest looked up from reference TRBV7-9 and TRBJ2-1, is DTGVSQNPRHKITKRGQNVTFRCDPISEHNRLYWYRQTLGQGPEFLTYFQNEAQLEKSRLLSDRFSAERPKGSFSTLEIQRTEQGDSAMYLCASSPTQGLASYNEQFFGPGTRLTVL.

CDR3: CASSLDAFTGELFF. DNA of the CDR3: TGTGCCAGCAGTCTAGACGCTTTCACCGGGGAGCTGTTTTTT. This chain joins TRBV6-4 and TRBJ2-2, with D hard to call. The CDR3 contains 14 residues. The V and J ends lost 5 bases and 4 bases respectively, with 11 bases between them. Per the germline V gene, CDR1 is MRHNA and CDR2 is SNTAGT.

The J gene is TRBJ1-6, the V gene TRBV19, with TRBD1 identical over 10 bases. The CDR3 is made up of 16 amino acids. Germline V gene lookup returns CDR1 LNHDA and CDR2 SQIVND (reference sequence). Unmatched junction bases numbered 9, after V lost 3 bases and J lost 10 bases. The CDR3 spells CASSMRSGTGESPLHF. The CDR3 bases are TGTGCCAGTAGTATGAGATCCGGGACAGGGGAATCACCCCTCCACTTT.

The chain recombines TRBV18 with TRBJ1-5; 9 bases map to TRBD1. The J segment lost 5 bases and the V segment lost 6 bases, leaving 5 bases of the junction unmatched. The CDR3 is 14 residues long. Germline loops: CDR1 KGHSH, CDR2 LQKENI. The CDR3 loop reads CASSHRDRDQPQHF. The DNA for the CDR3 is TGTGCCAGCTCCCACCGGGACAGGGATCAGCCCCAGCATTTT.

The chain joins TRBV4-3 to TRBJ2-7, with D possibly being TRBD1 (6 bases). The CDR3 is made up of 17 amino acids. Between the trimmed V and J ends, which lost 0 bases and 1 base, there was a span of 16 bases. Germline V gene lookup returns CDR1 LGHNA and CDR2 YSLEER. The CDR3 DNA is TGCGCCAGCAGCCAAGATCCTCCAGGGGCCTCTTCCTACGAGCAGTACTTC. Protein sequence: CASSQDPPGASSYEQYF.

This clone was seen only a few times. The V call is TRBV10-1, the J call TRBJ2-1; 9 bases align to TRBD2. This CDR3 region has 16 residues. After removal of 5 bases from V and 3 bases from J, the junction contained 8 bases not matched to a gene. Germline-derived CDR1 and CDR2 are WNHNN and SYGVQD (reference sequence). CDR3: CASSSGRRVGYNEQFF. CDR3 bases: TGCGCCAGCAGTAGCGGGAGGCGGGTGGGCTACAATGAGCAGTTCTTC.